The table lists the clone carrying this T cell receptor (beta chain) with a few counts. Its antigen is not identified. V was pared by 6 bases and J by 8 bases, with 10 bases between. Germline CDR1 and CDR2: MDHEN and SYDVKM. The CDR3 contains 11 residues. Each CDR3 protein gets one entry after TCRdb re-called the 5' RACE reads with MiXCR. Of around 650,000 distinct CDR3 sequences listed, just over 7% are singletons. This entry comes from a study of identical twins. Study-level findings and limits: Within twin pairs, the out-of-frame alpha sequences they shared showed excess low generation probability.

These same records also appear under a second study, on yellow fever vaccine responses in identical twins.

The sequencing input was PBMCs. The clonotype was recovered from a woman between 18 and 29 years old in good health. The chain combines TRBV28 with TRBJ1-2; unclear D gene. CDR3 sequence (DNA): TGTGCCAGCAGGAGCAAGGGCGGCTACACCTTC. Amino acids: CASRSKGGYTF.